These 29 T cell receptor beta chains came from one sample sequenced in a study of technical replicates of blood from several donors. Sequencing used immunoSEQ multiplex PCR; TCRdb keeps in-frame clones, though not all of them. Among 75,000 to 90,000 clones listed, 95% to 98% were seen once. Sample: T cells isolated from PBMCs. All receptors come from a human donor in good health.

The V gene is TRBV7-9, the J gene TRBJ2-7, with D perhaps matching TRBD1 (8 bases). V lost 5 bases to trimming and J lost 7 bases, with 15 bases between them. The CDR3 length is 13 residues. Germline V gene sequence: CDR1 SEHNR, CDR2 FQNEAQ (reference sequence). CDR3 DNA: TGTGCCAGCAGCAATGGACAGGGAGGGGAGCAGTACTTC. This codes for CASSNGQGGEQYF.

The V and J genes are TRBV5-8 and TRBJ1-5; D is unclear. The V and J ends lost 1 base and 4 bases respectively, with 6 bases between them. CDR3 length: 13 residues. Germline CDR1 SGHTS, CDR2 YDEGEE. The CDR3 here is CASSLNWNQPQHF. As DNA, the CDR3 is TGTGCCAGCAGCTTGAACTGGAATCAGCCCCAGCATTTT. The variable domain in full, with the rest retrieved from reference TRBV5-8 and TRBJ1-5, is EAGVTQSPTHLIKTRGQQATLRCSPISGHTSVYWYQQALGLGLQFLLWYDEGEERNRGNFPPRFSGRQFPNYSSELNVNALELEDSALYLCASSLNWNQPQHFGDGTRLSIL.

The V gene is TRBV6-1, the J gene TRBJ1-1; D unclear. The length of the CDR3 is 15 residues. Trimming cost V 2 bases and J 1 base, with 11 bases left between them. The germline gives CDR1 MNHNS, CDR2 SASEGT. The CDR3 here is CASSEPLRENTEAFF. In DNA form, the CDR3 reads TGTGCCAGCAGTGAACCCTTACGGGAGAACACTGAAGCTTTCTTT.

V is TRBV7-9 and J is TRBJ2-7, with D possibly matching TRBD1 (6 bases). The CDR3 spans 14 residues. V dropped 2 bases and J dropped 0 bases, with 8 bases sitting between them. CDR1 is SEHNR, CDR2 FQNEAQ, per germline (reference sequence). CDR3 region: CASSLRTASYEQYF. CDR3 bases: TGTGCCAGCAGCTTACGGACAGCCTCCTACGAGCAGTACTTC.

The gene calls are TRBV10-3 and TRBJ2-2; 12 bases line up with TRBD2. Germline V gene lookup returns CDR1 ENHRY and CDR2 SYGVKD. CDR3 length equals 17 residues. V shed 1 base and J 4 bases; nucleotides not matched to a gene: 4. The CDR3 sequence is CAISELTSGSGTGELFF. The CDR3, as DNA: TGTGCCATCAGTGAGTTGACTAGCGGGAGTGGCACCGGGGAGCTGTTTTTT.

This chain joins TRBV27 and TRBJ1-2; no firm D call. Germline CDR1 and CDR2: MNHEY and SMNVEV (reference sequence). V lost 0 bases and J 6 bases, leaving 11 bases between the germline ends. The CDR3 is made up of 14 amino acids. The DNA of the CDR3 is TGTGCCAGCAGTTTATCGGCATATGGTGATGGCTACACCTTC. It yields the protein CASSLSAYGDGYTF.

V and J are TRBV27 and TRBJ1-1, with TRBD1 matching 10 bases. V shed 5 bases and J 0 bases; nucleotides not matched to a gene: 15. Germline CDR1 is MNHEY and CDR2 is SMNVEV (reference sequence). The CDR3 runs 19 residues. CDR3 nucleotides: TGTGCCAGCAGTAAAACAGCGACAGGGGGCCTGGCTGTGAACACTGAAGCTTTCTTT. This gives the protein CASSKTATGGLAVNTEAFF.

V usage is TRBV6-4 and J usage is TRBJ2-1; 7 bases are a match to TRBD2. CDR1 MRHNA and CDR2 SNTAGT come from the germline V gene. With V trimmed by 2 bases and J by 8 bases, 3 bases remained unmatched. The CDR3 is 13 amino acids. For the CDR3, the DNA is TGTGCCAGCAGTGACGAAGCGGGGCATGAGCAGTTCTTC. It is translated as CASSDEAGHEQFF.

V usage is TRBV27 and J usage is TRBJ1-2; 8 bases fit TRBD1. The junction had 8 bases not matched to a gene; V was cut back by 8 bases and J by 0 bases. The CDR3 consists of 15 residues. Germline V gene data show CDR1 as MNHEY and CDR2 as SMNVEV (reference sequence). The CDR3 spells CASGQGALTNYGYTF. In DNA, the CDR3 is TGTGCCAGCGGGCAGGGGGCACTTACTAACTATGGCTACACCTTC.

The genes are TRBV4-2 and TRBJ2-5, with 8 bases identical to TRBD2. Trimming at V came to 3 bases and at J to 1 base, leaving 4 bases not matched to a gene. Germline assignment: CDR1 LGHNA and CDR2 YNFKEQ. This CDR3 region has 15 residues. The DNA for the CDR3 is TGTGCCAGCAGCCAGGAGGCGGGGGGCCAAGAGACCCAGTACTTC. Translating gives CASSQEAGGQETQYF.

V gene TRBV19 combines with J gene TRBJ2-3; 7 positions agree with TRBD2. This CDR3 has 16 amino acids. V lost 10 bases to trimming and J lost 5 bases; unmatched junction nucleotides: 18. Germline V lookup: CDR1 LNHDA, CDR2 SQIVND (reference sequence). CDR3 bases: TGTGCCACCGGTATACAGAGGGGAGGGCAATTAGATACGCAGTATTTT. Its translation: CATGIQRGGQLDTQYF.

The rearrangement joins TRBV7-9 to TRBJ2-7; 8 bases match TRBD1. This CDR3 region has 14 residues. Germline V CDR1 and CDR2: SEHNR, FQNEAQ (reference sequence). V lost 5 bases to trimming and J lost 6 bases; unmatched junction nucleotides: 9. CDR3 nucleotides: TGTGCCAGCAGCCTACTGGGACAGGCTCTCGAGCAGTACTTC. As protein: CASSLLGQALEQYF. Full variable domain (missing parts from reference TRBV7-9 and TRBJ2-7): DTGVSQNPRHKITKRGQNVTFRCDPISEHNRLYWYRQTLGQGPEFLTYFQNEAQLEKSRLLSDRFSAERPKGSFSTLEIQRTEQGDSAMYLCASSLLGQALEQYFGPGTRLTVT.

The rearrangement joins TRBV4-1 to TRBJ1-1, with TRBD1 as a possible D gene (5 bases). Deletions cut 0 bases from V and 2 bases from J, with 19 bases between. The CDR3 is 18 amino acids. Germline V lookup: CDR1 MGHRA, CDR2 YSYEKL. CDR3 bases: TGCGCCAGCAGCCAAGAAACCCATATACCAGGGTTCAACACTGAAGCTTTCTTT. Translated, it gives CASSQETHIPGFNTEAFF.

The chain couples TRBV11-3 to TRBJ1-1; D is unresolved. V was clipped by 3 bases and J by 8 bases, with 7 bases between them. There are 11 residues in the CDR3. Germline loops: CDR1 SGHNT, CDR2 YENEEA. The CDR3 is CASSFGLEAFF. The DNA for the CDR3 is TGTGCCAGCAGCTTTGGACTGGAAGCTTTCTTT.

The CDR3 region has the DNA TGTGCCAGTAGTAGCGTGTATGGCTACACCTTC. The encoded protein is CASSSVYGYTF. V is TRBV19 and J is TRBJ1-2; D is ambiguous. Trimming left V 4 bases short and J 5 bases short, with 5 bases between. The CDR3 is 11 residues long. Germline CDR1 and CDR2: LNHDA and SQIVND (reference sequence).

The chain employs TRBV27 and TRBJ2-1; 8 positions agree with TRBD2. The V and J ends lost 5 bases and 0 bases, in that order; junction bases with no gene match: 6. The CDR3 spans 16 residues. The germline CDR1 and CDR2 sequences are MNHEY and SMNVEV (reference sequence). In DNA form, the CDR3 reads TGTGCCAGCAGTCCGGACAGCGGGAGCTCCTACAATGAGCAGTTCTTC. This translates into CASSPDSGSSYNEQFF.

This sequence joins TRBV4-3 and TRBJ2-7; 10 bases align to TRBD2. CDR1 and CDR2 from the germline V gene are LGHNA and YSLEER. With 0 bases clipped from V and 2 bases from J, the junction kept 7 bases outside the gene matches. The CDR3 contains 17 residues. The CDR3 DNA reads TGCGCCAGCAGCCAAGATTGGGTAGCGGGAGGAACCTACGAGCAGTACTTC. This gives the protein CASSQDWVAGGTYEQYF.

V and J are TRBV6-5 and TRBJ1-4, with 7 nucleotides matching TRBD1. This CDR3 has 14 residues. The V gene end was trimmed by 5 bases and the J gene end by 5 bases; junction bases not matched to a gene: 5. Germline V gives CDR1 MNHEY, CDR2 SVGAGI. CDR3 nucleotides: TGTGCCAGCAGTCACAGGGGACAGAATGAAAAACTGTTTTTT. The encoded protein is CASSHRGQNEKLFF.

The chain has TRBV7-3 and TRBJ2-1; D is possibly TRBD2 (5 bases). V dropped 1 base and J dropped 12 bases, with 10 bases sitting between them. The CDR3 runs 12 residues. Germline V gene data show CDR1 as SGHTA and CDR2 as FQGTGA. CDR3 nucleotide sequence: TGTGCCAGCAGCTTAATGGAAGGAGGGCAGTTCTTC. It is translated as CASSLMEGGQFF.

The rearrangement links TRBV28 to TRBJ2-7; possible D gene TRBD1, 6 bases. This CDR3 comprises 17 residues. Trimming removed 5 bases at V and 4 bases at J, with 24 bases between. Per germline, CDR1 MDHEN and CDR2 SYDVKM. CDR3 protein: CASSTLTGFWGPYEQYF. CDR3 sequence (DNA): TGTGCCAGCAGTACTCTTACAGGGTTTTGGGGTCCTTACGAGCAGTACTTC.

V gene TRBV30 combines with J gene TRBJ1-2; weak D call: TRBD1 (6 bases). The length of the CDR3 is 14 residues. V was shortened by 2 bases and J by 4 bases, with 14 bases between the two germline ends. Germline V gives CDR1 GTSNPN, CDR2 SVGIG (reference sequence). The CDR3 DNA sequence: TGTGCCTGGAGTCCCGGGGGGGGGCTCTATGGCTACACCTTC. It translates to CAWSPGGGLYGYTF.

The gene calls are TRBV28 and TRBJ1-2; TRBD1 is a possible D gene (6 bases). From germline, CDR1 is MDHEN and CDR2 SYDVKM. The ends were cut back, 7 bases at V and 8 bases at J, with 11 bases in the middle. The CDR3 is made up of 11 amino acids. This CDR3 reads CASITTGGYTF. The DNA for the CDR3 is TGTGCCAGCATAACGACAGGCGGCTACACCTTC.

V and J are TRBV5-6 and TRBJ2-5, with 16 nucleotides matching TRBD2. The tail of the sequence fits TRBJ2-7 better, so the J call may be wrong. The CDR3 spans 16 residues. Germline assignment: CDR1 SGHDT and CDR2 YYEEEE. The CDR3 sequence is CASSPGTSGRAYEQYF. CDR3 coding DNA: TGTGCCAGCAGCCCCGGGACTAGCGGGAGGGCCTACGAGCAGTACTTC.

The rearrangement uses TRBV7-9 and TRBJ1-4; 7 nucleotides align to TRBD1. The germline CDR1 and CDR2 sequences are SEHNR and FQNEAQ (reference sequence). The CDR3 has 17 amino acids. V lost 5 bases and J lost 5; bases outside the gene matches: 14. CDR3 sequence reads: CASSPSRSVTGNEKLFF. In nucleotides, the CDR3 is TGTGCCAGCAGCCCTAGTCGGTCTGTGACAGGGAATGAAAAACTGTTTTTT. Full variable domain (missing parts from reference TRBV7-9 and TRBJ1-4): DTGVSQNPRHKITKRGQNVTFRCDPISEHNRLYWYRQTLGQGPEFLTYFQNEAQLEKSRLLSDRFSAERPKGSFSTLEIQRTEQGDSAMYLCASSPSRSVTGNEKLFFGSGTQLSVL.

J is TRBJ1-2 and V is TRBV5-4, with 8 nucleotides matching TRBD1. The CDR3 totals 15 residues. After removal of 3 bases from V and 4 bases from J, the junction contained 8 bases not matched to a gene. CDR1 is SGHNT, CDR2 YYREEE, per germline (reference sequence). The CDR3 DNA is TGTGCCAGCAGCTACAGACAGGGGACCCCCTATGGCTACACCTTC. Residues: CASSYRQGTPYGYTF.

This chain joins TRBV7-6 and TRBJ2-1; 7 positions match TRBD2. CDR1 and CDR2 (germline): SGHVS, FNYEAQ. CDR3 length: 16 residues. V shed 4 bases, J shed 3 bases, and the junction held 9 bases outside the gene matches. In DNA form, the CDR3 reads TGTGCCAGCAGCTCCCATGGTAGCGGGTTCTACAATGAGCAGTTCTTC. Translating it yields CASSSHGSGFYNEQFF.

V usage is TRBV9 and J usage is TRBJ1-1; D call uncertain. Trimming took off 0 bases at V and 2 bases at J, with 8 bases between the two ends. CDR3 length: 14 amino acids. Germline lookup yields CDR1 SGDLS and CDR2 YYNGEE. CDR3 region: CASSVEGDNTEAFF. In DNA, the CDR3 is TGTGCCAGCAGCGTAGAAGGAGACAACACTGAAGCTTTCTTT.

The chain couples TRBV7-9 to TRBJ1-4; D gene ambiguous. Per the germline V gene, CDR1 is SEHNR and CDR2 is FQNEAQ (reference sequence). The CDR3 consists of 14 residues. The V gene lost 5 bases and the J gene lost 5 bases, with 12 bases spanning the gap. The DNA for the CDR3 is TGTGCCAGCAGCCGGACTGTTAACAATGAAAAACTGTTTTTT. Protein product: CASSRTVNNEKLFF.

V and J are TRBV7-9 and TRBJ2-7; 10 bases are a match to TRBD1. Germline lookup yields CDR1 SEHNR and CDR2 FQNEAQ (reference sequence). This CDR3 has 15 residues. With V trimmed by 1 base and J by 4 bases, 4 bases remained unmatched. The CDR3 DNA follows: TGTGCCAGCAGCTTAGTGGGACAGGGGCGATACGAGCAGTACTTC. It codes for CASSLVGQGRYEQYF.